Following are 26 T cell receptor beta chains from one sample sequenced in a study of T cells in Graves' hyperthyroidism and ophthalmopathy. RNA transcripts served as the template for amplifying TCR beta CDR3 regions. When the TCR CDR3 underwent first-round RT-PCR, the HTBI primer set was used. Via MiXCR, TCRdb re-called the multiplex PCR reads, giving one row per CDR3 protein. Among around 600,000 distinct CDR3 sequences listed, 40% to 55% were seen once. The sequenced sample consisted of peripheral blood or thyroid tissue (not recorded which). These receptors all come from an adult man with Graves' disease, either hyperthyroidism or ophthalmopathy (not recorded which).

CDR3 region: CASRGTGTSYGYTF. The CDR3 DNA is TGTGCCAGCAGAGGGACAGGGACGAGCTATGGCTACACCTTC. The chain carries TRBV2 and TRBJ1-2, with TRBD1 matching over 9 bases. The length of the CDR3 is 14 residues. The germline CDR1 and CDR2 sequences are SNHLY and FYNNEI. The junction had 6 bases not matched to a gene; V was cut back by 6 bases and J by 4 bases.

This clonotype was counted only a few times. The rearrangement links TRBV20-1 to TRBJ1-4; D unclear. The germline V gene has CDR1 DFQATT and CDR2 SNEGSKA (reference sequence). This CDR3 has 14 residues. V was clipped by 3 bases and J by 3 bases, with 11 bases between them. CDR3 DNA sequence: TGCAGTGCTAGTCGTAGGGCGGCTAATGAAAAACTGTTTTTT. Encoded protein: CSASRRAANEKLFF.

The chain has TRBV2 and TRBJ2-7; the D gene could be TRBD1 or TRBD2 (5 bases each). This CDR3 region has 12 residues. V lost 7 bases and J 3 bases, leaving 10 bases between the germline ends. CDR1 is SNHLY, CDR2 FYNNEI, per germline. CDR3 region: CASNRGGYEQYF. Written as DNA, the CDR3 is TGTGCCAGCAACCGGGGCGGCTACGAGCAGTACTTC.

The table lists this clonotype with a few counts. The chain employs TRBV19 and TRBJ1-1; D gene unclear. CDR1 is LNHDA, CDR2 SQIVND, per germline (reference sequence). Trimming removed 7 bases at V and 2 bases at J, with 11 bases between. The CDR3 totals 13 residues. This chain's CDR3 is CASKRQLNTEAFF. In nucleotides, the CDR3 is TGTGCCAGTAAGCGGCAGCTAAACACTGAAGCTTTCTTT.

On this clonotype itself: Being one base from a much bigger clone, this may be a read error. The chain employs TRBV10-3 and TRBJ1-2; no definite D call. This CDR3 comprises 11 residues. Per the germline V gene, CDR1 is ENHRY and CDR2 is SYGVKD. The V end lost 1 base, the J end lost 7 bases, and 4 bases lay between the germline ends. The CDR3: CAISEYRGYTF. The CDR3 DNA reads as TGTGCCATCAGTGAGTACCGTGGCTACACCTTC.

The rearrangement joins TRBV4-1 to TRBJ1-1, with a possible D match to TRBD1 (6 bases). The CDR3 contains 14 residues. The germline V gene encodes CDR1 MGHRA and CDR2 YSYEKL. Trimming pared 5 bases from V and 1 base from J, leaving 11 bases between. CDR3 coding DNA: TGCGCCAGCAGCTACCGGGACAAGAACACTGAAGCTTTCTTT. It specifies CASSYRDKNTEAFF.

The rearrangement joins TRBV6-6 to TRBJ2-7; unclear D gene. The CDR3 is 12 residues long. Germline CDR1 is MNHNY and CDR2 is SVGAGI (reference sequence). Trimming shortened V by 5 bases and J by 4 bases, and 9 bases separated the two germline ends. The CDR3 spells CASSVEGYEQYF. For the CDR3, the DNA is TGTGCCAGCAGTGTAGAAGGGTACGAGCAGTACTTC.

This clonotype has ten or more counts. The chain is built from TRBV29-1 and TRBJ1-5; unclear D gene. V lost 6 bases to trimming and J lost 1 base, with 7 bases between them. The CDR3 runs 12 residues. The germline CDR1 and CDR2 sequences are SQVTM and ANQGSEA. In DNA form, the CDR3 reads TGCAGCGTCCAGGAGAGCAATCAGCCCCAGCATTTT. Encoded protein: CSVQESNQPQHF. Full variable domain (rest looked up from reference TRBV29-1 and TRBJ1-5): SAVISQKPSRDICQRGTSLTIQCQVDSQVTMMFWYRQQPGQSLTLIATANQGSEATYESGFVIDKFPISRPNLTFSTLTVSNMSPEDSSIYLCSVQESNQPQHFGDGTRLSIL.

In this sample, this clonotype turned up a few times. This chain joins TRBV6-5 and TRBJ1-1, with D maybe TRBD1 (6 bases). Germline CDR1 MNHEY, CDR2 SVGAGI. V was cut by 7 bases and J by 3 bases, with 15 bases left in between. The CDR3 runs to 14 residues. Here the CDR3 reads CASNRKGGDTEAFF. In nucleotides, the CDR3 is TGTGCCAGCAATCGCAAAGGGGGGGACACTGAAGCTTTCTTT.

J is TRBJ2-7 and V is TRBV6-6, with unresolved D. V lost 7 bases and J lost 1, with 11 bases in between. CDR3 length: 13 amino acids. Germline V CDR1 and CDR2: MNHNY, SVGAGI (reference sequence). The CDR3 protein is CASNLDRSYEQYF. CDR3 sequence (DNA): TGTGCCAGCAATCTGGACCGTTCCTACGAGCAGTACTTC.

The rearrangement joins TRBV20-1 to TRBJ2-2; 11 nucleotides align to TRBD1. This CDR3 comprises 15 residues. Trimming removed 5 bases from V and 5 bases from J; junction bases left unmatched: 7. Per germline, CDR1 DFQATT and CDR2 SNEGSKA (reference sequence). This chain's CDR3 is CSAFRTGGRTGELFF. CDR3 coding DNA: TGCAGTGCTTTCAGGACAGGGGGCCGGACCGGGGAGCTGTTTTTT.

This clonotype was observed many times. The rearrangement joins TRBV29-1 to TRBJ2-6; 8 nucleotides line up with TRBD1. V lost 7 bases and J lost 2; bases outside the gene matches: 7. The CDR3 spans 15 residues. Per the germline V gene, CDR1 is SQVTM and CDR2 is ANQGSEA. CDR3 nucleotides: TGCAGCGCCGCGACAGGGGTAACTGGGGCCAACGTCCTGACTTTC. This gives the protein CSAATGVTGANVLTF.

The chain combines TRBV30 with TRBJ1-1; D is ambiguous. The CDR3 is 13 residues long. Germline V CDR1 and CDR2: GTSNPN, SVGIG (reference sequence). Trimming removed 0 bases at V and 1 base at J, with 6 bases between. The CDR3 is CAWSVGRNTEAFF. The CDR3 nucleotides read TGTGCCTGGAGTGTCGGCAGGAACACTGAAGCTTTCTTT.

This clonotype has just a few counts. The V and J genes are TRBV2 and TRBJ1-4, with D uncertain. The V gene lost 8 bases and the J gene lost 5 bases, with 12 bases spanning the gap. This CDR3 region has 13 residues. Germline V CDR1 and CDR2: SNHLY, FYNNEI. Here the CDR3 reads CASADDGNEKLFF. Written as DNA, the CDR3 is TGTGCCAGCGCCGACGACGGCAATGAAAAACTGTTTTTT.

This clonotype was found a few times. The chain recombines TRBV20-1 with TRBJ2-6; D not resolved. The CDR3 extends over 14 amino acids. The V gene lost 5 bases and the J gene lost 2 bases, with 10 bases spanning the gap. In germline, CDR1 is DFQATT, CDR2 SNEGSKA (reference sequence). CDR3 loop: CSAPATTGANVLTF. The CDR3 bases are TGCAGTGCTCCAGCAACTACTGGGGCCAACGTCCTGACTTTC.

This chain joins TRBV29-1 and TRBJ1-2; tentatively, D is TRBD1 (6 bases). Looked up from germline, CDR1 is SQVTM and CDR2 is ANQGSEA. Trimming pared 4 bases from V and 4 bases from J, leaving 16 bases between. The length of the CDR3 is 14 residues. The CDR3 nucleotides are TGCAGCGTTGGACCGGGGGGCGCTGGCTATGGCTACACCTTC. Protein sequence: CSVGPGGAGYGYTF.

The chain joins TRBV25-1 to TRBJ1-5, with D perhaps TRBD1 (6 bases). V lost 5 bases and J lost 3, with 11 bases in between. Per germline, CDR1 MGHDK and CDR2 SYGVNS. This CDR3 region has 14 residues. The CDR3 protein is CASSPTGFNQPQHF. The CDR3 region has the DNA TGTGCCAGCAGTCCGACAGGCTTCAATCAGCCCCAGCATTTT.

This clonotype turned up a few times. V usage is TRBV7-8 and J usage is TRBJ1-5, with 8 bases lining up with TRBD1. Trimming took 4 bases from V and 7 from J; bases not matched to a gene: 9. Germline-derived CDR1 and CDR2 are SGHVS and FQNEAQ. This CDR3 is built from 15 residues. In DNA, the CDR3 is TGTGCCAGCAGCTCGAACAGGGGGAGAGAACAGCCCCAGCATTTT. Translated: CASSSNRGREQPQHF.

Here the CDR3 DNA reads TGTGCCAGTACCGACCTCGAAAAACTGTTTTTT. Amino acids: CASTDLEKLFF. The chain uses TRBV19 and TRBJ1-4, with no clear D. Trimming cost V 7 bases and J 8 bases, with 8 bases left between them. The CDR3 has 11 amino acids. Germline CDR1 is LNHDA and CDR2 is SQIVND (reference sequence). The whole variable domain, remainder taken from reference TRBV19 and TRBJ1-4, is DGGITQSPKYLFRKEGQNVTLSCEQNLNHDAMYWYRQDPGQGLRLIYYSQIVNDFQKGDIAEGYSVSREKKESFPLTVTSAQKNPTAFYLCASTDLEKLFFGSGTQLSVL.

In this sample, this clonotype turned up many times. V is TRBV7-9 and J is TRBJ2-7; D is unclear. The CDR3 is made up of 14 amino acids. Looked up from germline, CDR1 is SEHNR and CDR2 is FQNEAQ (reference sequence). The V and J ends lost 4 bases and 2 bases respectively, with 12 bases between them. The CDR3 DNA reads as TGTGCCAGCAGCTCCCCTGACAAAGCCTACGAGCAGTACTTC. Its translation is CASSSPDKAYEQYF.

The genes are TRBV15 and TRBJ1-5; no clear D gene. From germline, CDR1 is LNHNV and CDR2 YYDKDF (reference sequence). Between the trimmed V and J ends, which lost 6 bases and 0 bases, there was a span of 9 bases. The CDR3 runs to 14 residues. CDR3 nucleotides: TGTGCCACCAGGCCGTATCCTAGCAATCAGCCCCAGCATTTT. Translation: CATRPYPSNQPQHF. Full variable domain (rest looked up from reference TRBV15 and TRBJ1-5): DAMVIQNPRYQVTQFGKPVTLSCSQTLNHNVMYWYQQKSSQAPKLLFHYYDKDFNNEADTPDNFQSRRPNTSFCFLDIRSPGLGDTAMYLCATRPYPSNQPQHFGDGTRLSIL.

This chain joins TRBV7-3 and TRBJ1-1; TRBD1 is a possible D gene (5 bases). The CDR3 is 16 residues long. V lost 5 bases and J lost 3, with 19 bases in between. Germline V gene data show CDR1 as SGHTA and CDR2 as FQGTGA. This CDR3 reads CASSPRAPGLDTEAFF. CDR3 nucleotides: TGTGCCAGCAGCCCCCGGGCCCCAGGGCTAGACACTGAAGCTTTCTTT. The full variable domain, in which reference TRBV7-3 and TRBJ1-1 provide the parts outside the CDR3, is GAGVSQTPSNKVTEKGKYVELRCDPISGHTALYWYRQSLGQGPEFLIYFQGTGAADDSGLPNDRFFAVRPEGSVSTLKIQRTERGDSAVYLCASSPRAPGLDTEAFFGQGTRLTVV.

This clonotype was recorded at least ten times. V and J are TRBV15 and TRBJ1-6; maybe TRBD1 (5 bases). Germline V CDR1 and CDR2: LNHNV, YYDKDF (reference sequence). The ends were cut back, 0 bases at V and 10 bases at J, with 10 bases in the middle. CDR3 size: 14 residues. The CDR3 sequence: CATSREEGWSPLHF. The CDR3 DNA reads as TGTGCCACCAGCAGAGAGGAGGGGTGGTCACCCCTCCACTTT.

The chain carries TRBV5-6 and TRBJ1-2; D is uncertain. V shed 5 bases and J shed 6 bases, with 20 bases lying between them. Germline values: CDR1 SGHDT, CDR2 YYEEEE. This CDR3 region has 15 residues. CDR3 amino acids: CASRDSLFALHGYTF. The CDR3 DNA follows: TGTGCCAGCAGAGATTCCTTGTTTGCGTTACATGGCTACACCTTC.

This clonotype was detected a few times. The genes are TRBV9 and TRBJ2-7; possible D gene TRBD1, 6 bases. The CDR3 runs 15 residues. Trimming stripped 3 bases from V and 2 bases from J, with 15 bases between. CDR1 SGDLS and CDR2 YYNGEE come from the germline V gene. The CDR3 coding sequence is TGTGCCAGCAGCGCCTCCGGGACACGAACCTACGAGCAGTACTTC. The encoded protein is CASSASGTRTYEQYF.

The rearrangement uses TRBV5-1 and TRBJ2-7, with 15 bases lining up with TRBD2. The CDR3 totals 17 residues. From germline, CDR1 is SGHRS and CDR2 YFSETQ. J lost 5 bases, V lost 3 bases, and 9 bases had no gene match. For the CDR3, the DNA is TGCGCCAGCAGCTCAACAGGACTAGCGGGAGGGCCGAACGAGCAGTACTTC. It encodes CASSSTGLAGGPNEQYF.